These T cell receptor beta chains were read from a single sample in a study of T-cell memory formation after mild COVID-19. TCRdb re-analysed the 5' RACE reads in MiXCR, keeping a single row per CDR3 protein. The sample yields about 150,000 distinct CDR3 sequences, roughly 15% seen once. The specimen was PBMCs or a T cell subset sorted from them (not recorded which). These receptors all come from an adult woman who had mild COVID-19 (a few samples of this study predate the infection). Cell type and time point are not known. Both conserved end residues are part of each CDR3. Fields, in order: J gene, D gene, V gene, clone size, CDR3 protein, CDR3 DNA. D genes are given only for firm matches. Clone sizes are given selectively: once, few, many, or a class where the clone is expanded.

J: TRBJ1-1; D: .; V: TRBV5-1; size: .; CDR3: CASSLLGSTEAFF; DNA: TGCGCCAGCAGCTTGCTCGGGTCCACTGAAGCTTTCTTT
J: TRBJ1-1; D: TRBD1; V: TRBV4-1; size: .; CDR3: CASSLLPGQTNTEAFF; DNA: TGCGCCAGCAGCCTCCTACCGGGACAGACGAACACTGAAGCTTTCTTT
J: TRBJ2-2; D: TRBD1; V: TRBV5-4; size: .; CDR3: CASSPRVPGQGSGELFF; DNA: TGTGCCAGCAGCCCGAGGGTACCGGGACAGGGAAGCGGGGAGCTGTTTTTT
J: TRBJ2-7; D: .; V: TRBV7-3; size: .; CDR3: CASSLSRVLDYEQYF; DNA: TGTGCCAGCAGCTTATCTCGGGTCCTAGACTACGAGCAGTACTTC
J: TRBJ2-1; D: TRBD2; V: TRBV7-6; size: few; CDR3: CASSDLPDRDYFF; DNA: TGTGCCAGCAGCGACTTACCGGACCGGGACTATTTCTTC
J: TRBJ1-6; D: .; V: TRBV12-3/TRBV12-4; size: .; CDR3: CASTQEGFLGSPLHF; DNA: TGTGCCAGCACCCAGGAGGGGTTTCTTGGGTCACCCCTCCACTTT
J: TRBJ1-2; D: .; V: TRBV11-3; size: .; CDR3: CASSPGGRDYGYTF; DNA: TGTGCCAGCAGCCCCGGAGGGAGGGACTATGGCTACACCTTC
J: TRBJ2-5; D: TRBD2; V: TRBV24-1; size: few; CDR3: CATSDLGLAGRETQYF; DNA: TGTGCCACCAGTGACCTAGGACTAGCGGGACGGGAGACCCAGTACTTC
J: TRBJ1-6; D: .; V: TRBV10-3; size: .; CDR3: CAISEGGLNSPLHF; DNA: TGTGCCATCAGTGAAGGCGGATTAAATTCACCCCTCCACTTT
J: TRBJ2-3; D: .; V: TRBV6-5; size: .; CDR3: CASQGVLAGDTQYF; DNA: TGTGCCAGTCAGGGGGTACTAGCAGGAGATACGCAGTATTTT
J: TRBJ1-6; D: .; V: TRBV7-6; size: few; CDR3: CASSLEVAGLNSPLHF; DNA: TGTGCCAGCAGCTTAGAAGTTGCAGGACTCAATTCACCCCTCCACTTT
J: TRBJ2-7; D: .; V: TRBV10-3; size: .; CDR3: CAISESAASEQYF; DNA: TGTGCCATCAGTGAGTCCGCTGCAAGTGAGCAGTACTTC